A selection of T cell receptor beta chains follows, all from one sample in a study of cytomegalovirus exposure and HLA in healthy donors. Profiled with immunoSEQ multiplex PCR; TCRdb holds only in-frame clones, not every one. This sample yields over 150,000 clones, of which 82% are seen a single time; around 6% belongs to the top ten. Sequencing input: PBMCs. These receptor sequences come from a woman in her fifties or sixties in good health and CMV-seropositive. The conserved cysteine and the conserved F or W are not part of the CDR3 here. Where a row states a size, it is once, few, many or the class of an expanded clone; other rows omit it.

CDR3 | J | length | V | size
ASSLAAGPGNTIY | TRBJ1-3 | 13 | TRBV5-1 | NA
ASRPAGTSGRASVNTQY | TRBJ2-3 | 17 | TRBV2 | once
SVVVTSAFYNEQF | TRBJ2-1 | 13 | TRBV29-1 | NA
ASSLGQGADTGELF | TRBJ2-2 | 14 | TRBV7-7 | NA
ASGQGAGDTQY | TRBJ2-3 | 11 | TRBV10-3 | NA
ASSVASPGEQF | TRBJ2-1 | 11 | TRBV9 | NA
SSSPVGTSGDNEQF | TRBJ2-1 | 14 | TRBV7-3 | NA
ASSEALQGAKVRKNIQY | TRBJ2-4 | 17 | TRBV2 | NA
ASSLAGGGPQETQY | TRBJ2-5 | 14 | TRBV28 | NA
ASSLSVGGDQPQH | TRBJ1-5 | 13 | TRBV27 | NA
ASSTSGSDTQY | TRBJ2-3 | 11 | TRBV9 | NA
ASSPDRGLDTQY | TRBJ2-3 | 12 | TRBV5-4 | NA
ASNLDRVHEQY | TRBJ2-7 | 11 | TRBV9 | NA
ASNTGLNTEAF | TRBJ1-1 | 11 | TRBV6-5 | NA
AISESGTGFGEQY | TRBJ2-7 | 13 | TRBV10-3 | NA
ASSLGTGVSQPQH | TRBJ1-5 | 13 | TRBV5-6 | NA
ASSNGDRVGGYT | TRBJ1-2 | 12 | TRBV28 | NA
ASSSGTGENQPQH | TRBJ1-5 | 13 | TRBV6-5 | once
ASRPTSSYEQY | TRBJ2-7 | 11 | TRBV27 | NA
ASSPRDRGVGTNYGYT | TRBJ1-2 | 16 | TRBV5-4 | NA
ASSSRQGEKLF | TRBJ1-4 | 11 | TRBV7-9 | NA
ATSREGGVSYT | TRBJ1-2 | 11 | TRBV15 | NA
ASSLVTGEGYT | TRBJ1-2 | 11 | TRBV11-2 | NA
ASSFPAGTGELVQPQH | TRBJ1-5 | 16 | TRBV28 | NA
ASSKRGETQY | TRBJ2-5 | 10 | TRBV6-5 | NA
ASSEFHYNSPLH | TRBJ1-6 | 12 | TRBV25-1 | NA
ASSHGVSGSDTQY | TRBJ2-3 | 13 | TRBV4-1 | few
ASSRGGVANYGYT | TRBJ1-2 | 13 | TRBV7-8 | once
ASSPLGLGYEQY | TRBJ2-7 | 12 | TRBV5-1 | NA
ASSWSGAHEQF | TRBJ2-1 | 11 | TRBV4-3 | NA
AISDARGTGNTGELF | TRBJ2-2 | 15 | TRBV10-3 | NA
ASSTWGTYTDTQY | TRBJ2-3 | 13 | TRBV19 | NA
ASSLAWAGGSTDTQY | TRBJ2-3 | 15 | TRBV5-1 | NA
ASTLSAGRVDSPLH | TRBJ1-6 | 14 | TRBV28 | NA
ASSERTGGAEAF | TRBJ1-1 | 12 | TRBV19 | NA
ASSELGGGLSEQY | NA | 13 | TRBV2 | NA
ASSVGGEAGNTIY | TRBJ1-3 | 13 | TRBV9 | NA
ASSLSGRGTDTQY | TRBJ2-3 | 13 | TRBV27 | NA
ASTRKRRLAGDTDTQY | TRBJ2-3 | 16 | TRBV28 | NA
ASSFTDRSGSPLH | TRBJ1-6 | 13 | TRBV6-6 | NA
ASSPSSGASSYEQY | TRBJ2-7 | 14 | TRBV7-6 | NA
ASSREGASQPDTQY | TRBJ2-3 | 14 | TRBV4-3 | NA
ASSLPGLAGLRTDTQY | TRBJ2-3 | 16 | TRBV28 | NA
AISEGTSGADTQY | TRBJ2-3 | 13 | TRBV10-3 | NA
ASNTGGTEAF | TRBJ1-1 | 10 | TRBV28 | NA
ASSPTRTGNNQPQH | TRBJ1-5 | 14 | TRBV7-2 | NA
ASSLDPRGSGFAGELF | TRBJ2-2 | 16 | TRBV7-3 | NA
ASRVRITYEQY | TRBJ2-7 | 11 | TRBV6-1 | NA
ASSRESVYGYT | TRBJ1-2 | 11 | TRBV18 | NA
AISEAGLAGTLQETQY | TRBJ2-5 | 16 | TRBV10-3 | NA
ASSSPGLARDTQY | TRBJ2-3 | 13 | TRBV6-5 | NA
SVDSSFMNTEAF | TRBJ1-1 | 12 | TRBV29-1 | NA
ASSSGQGARGYT | TRBJ1-2 | 12 | TRBV5-1 | few